This TCR beta chain was recovered during a study of shared clonotypes between healthy human individuals (dated by TCRdb to the early 2020s). For context, the study as a whole: A few men and two women, aged 18 to 49 years, made up the cohort. For each donor, CD4 naive and CD4 memory were each given three plates, CD8 naive was given two plates, and CD8 memory was given one plate. Blood TCR repertoires of five healthy adults were deeply sequenced to estimate repertoire size and the extent of clonotype sharing between individuals. To increase sequencing depth and limit assay-specific biases, TCR repertoire library preparation and sequencing were carried out by different laboratories using diverse techniques. Between about 0.9 and 10 billion PBMCs per donor were obtained by leukapheresis.

The CDR3 measures 16 amino acids from cysteine to phenylalanine. Of the read, only the CDR3 DNA is kept; its 48 bases are in frame from base 1. V is shortened by 3 bases, J by 3 bases, and the region joining them spans 14 bases. Reading the germline V gene gives CDR1 KGHSH and CDR2 LQKENI. Beyond this particular receptor, the publication reports: Pairwise subsampling led to the expectation that sequencing depth would affect the degree of clonotype sharing among donors. When a handful of donors were compared, the shared fraction of clonotypes was approximately 5% for naive CD4, 3.5% to 4% for naive CD8, 2% to 2.5% for memory CD4, and under 0.5% for memory CD8. Compared with non-shared clonotypes, clonotypes shared by all four sorted-subset donors had higher generation probabilities. Rarefaction of sorted-subset datasets indicated incomplete sequencing despite the large sequencing depth. Naive subsets generally had larger estimated clonotype richness than memory subsets. The small number of donors limited the genetic and exposure-history diversity represented. Sampling was limited to blood, and TCR repertoires in tissue likely differ from TCR repertoires in blood.

CD8 naive samples were CD45RO-negative cells positively selected for CCR7, giving a CD45RA+CCR7+ population that excluded TemRA cells. The donors were healthy, HIV-negative adults who had no recently reported acute infections or vaccinations. Every donor was a Caucasian adult living in Nashville, Tennessee, USA. Blood was collected by leukapheresis, and PBMCs were isolated by Ficoll-Histopaque density gradient centrifugation and then cryopreserved in liquid nitrogen vapor phase. Analytical flow cytometry was used to check the purity and quantity of every magnetically sorted T cell population. Genomic DNA was isolated from each sorted fraction and quantified by UV absorbance on a Nanodrop 2000c. Using the deep immunoSEQ assay, TCR CDR3 regions were amplified from genomic DNA by multiplex PCR. Extracted genomic DNA from each cell subset was spread evenly across all wells of several immunoSEQ 96-well plates, with each plate serving as a replicate. Each replicate PCR for sorted subsets received around 200 ng genomic DNA, equal to roughly 30,000 T cell genomes. The purified libraries were quantified using a Qubit 3.0 fluorometer, sized with a Bioanalyzer 2100, and then quantified again using the KAPA Library Quantification kit. Every immunoSEQ 96-well plate was sequenced on a dedicated single-read 150-cycle Illumina NextSeq 550 flow cell. From the authors' description of their analysis: Because the immunoSEQ output held only junctional sequences and lacked quality scores, the filtering could not match the filtering applied to full-length reads. To assign V/J genes and CDR3, sequences were annotated using PyIR, a Python wrapper for IgBLAST v1.9, with IMGT germline references. Reads were filtered out if the reads had weak V/J assignments (E-value above 1e-6), no CDR3, stop codons, out-of-frame junctions, or ambiguous translated residues. V3J clonotypes were defined as sequences sharing an identical inferred V gene, J gene, and CDR3 amino acid sequence. Percentage overlap between repertoires was calculated by dividing the number of shared unique clonotypes by the size of the smaller repertoire. Repertoire richness was assessed with RTK rarefaction, the Chao1 estimator, and Recon v2.1 estimates of unobserved clonotypes. For all TCRbeta clonotypes obtained by the gDNA method from a handful of donors, generation probabilities were computed with OLGA. The table was pulled from immuneACCESS by TCRdb, which kept in-frame rearrangements only. Such tables lose some clones; where checked, under half of the loss comes from unresolved V genes, and the rest has no known cause. V, J and clone size derive from that table, while D and trimming were established from the DNA sequence. For this sample there are about 2.1 million clones; about 94% appear just once. The ten largest clones add up to roughly 1.7% of the sample.

To note about this clone: Its binding antigen is unknown. Per-nucleotide qualities are absent, and no much larger clonotype sits a single base away.

The receptor chain draws on TRBV18 and TRBJ1-4; the D gene is possibly TRBD1, with 6 bases matching. The sequence came from a man between 18 and 29 years old in good health. Some clones in this sample may be carry-over from other donors' samples. Sequenced sample: naive CD8+ T cells from PBMCs. This sample's cell subset or site label indicates: CD45RA+CCR7+. The CDR3 in this case is CASSPPKGDPNEKLFF. The sequence in DNA is TGTGCCAGCTCACCGCCTAAGGGGGACCCTAATGAAAAACTGTTTTTT.